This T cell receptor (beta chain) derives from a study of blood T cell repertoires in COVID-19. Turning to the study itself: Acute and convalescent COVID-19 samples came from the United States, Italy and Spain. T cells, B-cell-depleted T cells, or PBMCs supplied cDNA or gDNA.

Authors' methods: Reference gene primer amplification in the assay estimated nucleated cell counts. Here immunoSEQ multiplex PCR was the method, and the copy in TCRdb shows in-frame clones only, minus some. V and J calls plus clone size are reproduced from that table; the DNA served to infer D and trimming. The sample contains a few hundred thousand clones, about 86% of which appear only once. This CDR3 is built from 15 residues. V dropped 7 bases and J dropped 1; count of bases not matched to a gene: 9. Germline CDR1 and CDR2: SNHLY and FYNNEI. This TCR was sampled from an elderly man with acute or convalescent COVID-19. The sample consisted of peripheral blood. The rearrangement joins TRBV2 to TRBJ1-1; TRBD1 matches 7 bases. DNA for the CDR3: TGTGCCAGCACCTGGACAGGCGCCACGAACACTGAAGCTTTCTTT. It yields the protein CASTWTGATNTEAFF.